Listed here are 17 T cell receptor beta chains from one sample, sequenced in a study of shared clonotypes between healthy human individuals. TCRdb keeps only in-frame clones here, not all; method: immunoSEQ multiplex PCR. The data hold approximately 400,000 clones, with approximately 96% observed a single time. Sequenced input: memory CD8+ T cells sorted from blood. Subset defined: CD45RO+ cells pooled with CCR7-negative TemRA cells. These receptors were collected from a man under 40 in good health.

The J gene is TRBJ2-1, the V gene TRBV7-9, with a possible D match to TRBD2 (6 bases). The CDR3 extends over 14 amino acids. CDR1 and CDR2 (germline): SEHNR, FQNEAQ (reference sequence). V dropped 4 bases and J dropped 9 bases, with 16 bases sitting between them. As DNA, the CDR3 is TGTGCCAGCAGCTCCTACTCTAGCGTCGGTGAGCAGTTCTTC. Encoded protein: CASSSYSSVGEQFF. The variable domain in full, with the rest retrieved from reference TRBV7-9 and TRBJ2-1, is DTGVSQNPRHKITKRGQNVTFRCDPISEHNRLYWYRQTLGQGPEFLTYFQNEAQLEKSRLLSDRFSAERPKGSFSTLEIQRTEQGDSAMYLCASSSYSSVGEQFFGPGTRLTVL.

The V gene is TRBV7-9, the J gene TRBJ2-3, with D perhaps matching TRBD2 (5 bases). The CDR3 contains 15 residues. Germline CDR1 SEHNR, CDR2 FQNEAQ (reference sequence). V was trimmed by 5 bases and J by 3 bases, leaving 15 bases between them. The CDR3 here is CASSRLALETDTQYF. The CDR3 DNA follows: TGTGCCAGCAGCCGCCTAGCCTTAGAGACAGATACGCAGTATTTT.

V is TRBV5-1 and J is TRBJ2-3, with 12 bases that match TRBD2. The length of the CDR3 is 15 residues. Per germline, CDR1 SGHRS and CDR2 YFSETQ. After removal of 4 bases from V and 6 bases from J, the junction contained 6 bases not matched to a gene. The CDR3 here is CASSRTSGTRDTQYF. The CDR3 DNA is TGCGCCAGCAGCCGGACTAGCGGGACGAGGGATACGCAGTATTTT.

This clone was seen once. The V call is TRBV5-1, the J call TRBJ2-1; 13 bases are a match to TRBD2. The CDR3 is 15 amino acids. V was pared by 4 bases and J by 6 bases, with 4 bases of the junction left unmatched. Per germline, CDR1 SGHRS and CDR2 YFSETQ. The CDR3 DNA sequence: TGCGCCAGCAGCCTAAGGACTAGCGGGAGCAATGAGCAGTTCTTC. This gives the protein CASSLRTSGSNEQFF.

CDR3 bases: TGCGCCCCCTGGGCGGATACGCAGTATTTT. Translated, it gives CAPWADTQYF. The chain is built from TRBV10-1 and TRBJ2-3, with D hard to call. Trimming removed 11 bases at V and 6 bases at J, with 9 bases between. The germline CDR1 and CDR2 sequences are WNHNN and SYGVQD (reference sequence). This CDR3 has 10 amino acids.

The V call is TRBV25-1, the J call TRBJ1-1; D is unresolved. This CDR3 comprises 12 residues. V dropped 1 base and J dropped 6 bases, with 6 bases sitting between them. The germline V gene has CDR1 MGHDK and CDR2 SYGVNS. The chain's CDR3 is CASSESQAEAFF. The CDR3 bases are TGTGCCAGCAGTGAATCCCAAGCTGAAGCTTTCTTT.

This chain connects TRBV2 to TRBJ2-4; possibly TRBD1 or TRBD2 for D (5 bases each). The CDR3 has 18 residues. The germline V gene has CDR1 SNHLY and CDR2 FYNNEI. V was trimmed by 7 bases and J by 0 bases, leaving 22 bases between them. In nucleotides, the CDR3 is TGTGCCAGCAAGGGACGATACGGGGATCCGATAGCCAAAAACATTCAGTACTTC. Translation: CASKGRYGDPIAKNIQYF.

This chain uses TRBV6-1 with TRBJ1-2; D gene unclear. Per germline, CDR1 MNHNS and CDR2 SASEGT. This CDR3 is built from 13 residues. V was trimmed by 1 base and J by 2 bases, leaving 5 bases between them. In DNA, the CDR3 is TGTGCCAGCAGTGAAGGACTGAACTATGGCTACACCTTC. As protein: CASSEGLNYGYTF.

The rearrangement uses TRBV13 and TRBJ2-7, with D maybe TRBD2 (6 bases). The V gene lost 5 bases and the J gene lost 3 bases, with 29 bases spanning the gap. In germline, CDR1 is PRHDT, CDR2 FYEKMQ (reference sequence). The CDR3 has 19 residues. Here the CDR3 DNA reads TGTGCCAGCAGCGGGAGACTCCCTAAATGGGGGAGGTACAACTACGAGCAGTACTTC. Its translation is CASSGRLPKWGRYNYEQYF.

J is TRBJ1-1 and V is TRBV6-6; TRBD1 might be the D (5 bases). The CDR3 extends over 12 amino acids. CDR1 is MNHNY, CDR2 SVGAGI, per germline (reference sequence). Trimming removed 11 bases from V and 7 bases from J, with 17 bases in between. Here the CDR3 reads CAAGLPTREAFF. For the CDR3, the DNA is TGTGCCGCGGGACTCCCAACCCGTGAAGCTTTCTTT.

The chain recombines TRBV2 with TRBJ2-7; TRBD1 agrees at 8 bases. V shed 5 bases and J 5 bases; nucleotides not matched to a gene: 11. This CDR3 is built from 15 residues. Germline lookup yields CDR1 SNHLY and CDR2 FYNNEI. The CDR3: CASSRRWTGIDEQYF. The DNA of the CDR3 is TGTGCCAGCAGTCGACGTTGGACAGGGATCGACGAGCAGTACTTC. Complete variable domain (other parts from reference TRBV2 and TRBJ2-7): EPEVTQTPSHQVTQMGQEVILRCVPISNHLYFYWYRQILGQKVEFLVSFYNNEISEKSEIFDDQFSVERPDGSNFTLKIRSTKLEDSAMYFCASSRRWTGIDEQYFGPGTRLTVT.

This chain links TRBV5-6 with TRBJ2-7; 12 bases are a match to TRBD2. J lost 5 bases, V lost 4 bases, and 13 bases had no gene match. The CDR3 covers 17 residues. Per germline, CDR1 SGHDT and CDR2 YYEEEE. In DNA form, the CDR3 reads TGTGCCAGCAGCCCCAGACTAGCGGGAGTTTGGAAAAACGAGCAGTACTTC. Protein sequence: CASSPRLAGVWKNEQYF.

The chain joins TRBV30 to TRBJ1-5, with a weak D call TRBD1 (6 bases). V was cut by 2 bases and J by 4 bases, with 6 bases left in between. Germline values: CDR1 GTSNPN, CDR2 SVGIG (reference sequence). The CDR3 is made up of 12 amino acids. The CDR3 sequence: CAWSQGNQPQHF. The CDR3 DNA reads as TGTGCCTGGAGTCAGGGGAATCAGCCCCAGCATTTT. Supplemented by reference TRBV30 and TRBJ1-5, the full variable domain reads SQTIHQWPATLVQPVGSPLSLECTVEGTSNPNLYWYRQAAGRGLQLLFYSVGIGQISSEVPQNLSASRPQDRQFILSSKKLLLSDSGFYLCAWSQGNQPQHFGDGTRLSIL.

In this sample, this clone turned up once. This chain uses TRBV7-6 with TRBJ2-3, with TRBD2 as a possible D gene (7 bases). Trimming pared 0 bases from V and 2 bases from J, leaving 15 bases between. The CDR3 covers 17 residues. CDR1 and CDR2 (germline): SGHVS, FNYEAQ. The CDR3 sequence is CASSLAQQGGSTDTQYF. The CDR3 DNA reads TGTGCCAGCAGCTTAGCGCAACAGGGAGGGTCCACAGATACGCAGTATTTT.

The chain is built from TRBV18 and TRBJ2-1; 7 nucleotides agree with TRBD1. Per germline, CDR1 KGHSH and CDR2 LQKENI. V lost 6 bases, J lost 6 bases, and 5 bases stayed unmatched. The CDR3 has 13 amino acids. The CDR3 DNA is TGTGCCAGCTCCCGGGGACAGACCAATGAGCAGTTCTTC. Its protein is CASSRGQTNEQFF. The full variable domain, its missing parts supplied by reference TRBV18 and TRBJ2-1, is NAGVMQNPRHLVRRRGQEARLRCSPMKGHSHVYWYRQLPEEGLKFMVYLQKENIIDESGMPKERFSAEFPKEGPSILRIQQVVRGDSAAYFCASSRGQTNEQFFGPGTRLTVL.

Worth noting for this clone: The sample has other DNA sequences that encode this CDR3 too. The V and J genes are TRBV28 and TRBJ2-2; the D gene is possibly TRBD1 (6 bases). CDR3 length equals 15 residues. Germline V gives CDR1 MDHEN, CDR2 SYDVKM. The germline V and J ends were trimmed by 6 bases and 1 base, with 12 bases remaining between them. CDR3 sequence: CASSLDRLNTGELFF. The DNA of the CDR3 is TGTGCCAGCAGCTTGGACAGACTGAACACCGGGGAGCTGTTTTTT.

The V and J genes are TRBV19 and TRBJ2-7; 10 bases match TRBD2. The CDR3 spans 14 residues. The germline CDR1 and CDR2 sequences are LNHDA and SQIVND (reference sequence). After removal of 9 bases from V and 5 bases from J, the junction contained 10 bases not matched to a gene. The CDR3 sequence is CASSSSGSTHEQYF. CDR3 nucleotides: TGTGCCAGCAGTTCTAGCGGGAGTACCCACGAGCAGTACTTC.